This is a list of T cell receptor beta chains from one sample in a study of T cell repertoires in cytomegalovirus infection. These receptors have no known antigen. One entry per CDR3 protein, called by TCRdb with MiXCR from the reads. The table has under 850,000 distinct CDR3 sequences, roughly 36% seen once. The starting material was cultured PBMCs, obtained from culture after CMV antigen stimulation. Source of these receptors: a human donor in good health (CMV status not recorded). Some clones in this sample may be carry-over from other donors' samples. Both conserved end residues are part of each CDR3. D genes are given only for firm matches. Clone size is not always given. Where it is, it says once, few, many or a class for expanded clones.

>TRBJ2-4|few|TRBV7-8|TRBD2
TGTGCCAGCAGCCGCGGACTAGCGGGGGACCTGGCCAAAAACATTCAGTACTTC
CASSRGLAGDLAKNIQYF
>TRBJ2-1|few|TRBV11-2|.
TGTGCCAGCAGCTTATTCCCCGGGACACACAATGAGCAGTTCTTC
CASSLFPGTHNEQFF
>TRBJ2-7|.|TRBV19|TRBD1
TGTGCCAAATCGCCGGGACAGGGGTCCTACGAGCAGTACTTC
CAKSPGQGSYEQYF
>TRBJ2-7|.|TRBV7-2|.
TGTGCCAGCAGCCCCCGACCGGGGGTCTCCTACGAGCAGTACTTC
CASSPRPGVSYEQYF
>TRBJ2-7|.|TRBV7-2|TRBD1
TGTGCCAGCAGCTCGGGACAGGCCACCGAGCAGTACTTC
CASSSGQATEQYF
>TRBJ2-3|.|TRBV12-3/TRBV12-4|.
TGTGCCAGCAGGGTTACAGGGAGGGGCACAGATACGCAGTATTTT
CASRVTGRGTDTQYF
>TRBJ1-1|.|TRBV18|TRBD1
TGTGCCAGCTCACCACGGCGGCAGGGGGACACTGAAGCTTTCTTT
CASSPRRQGDTEAFF
>TRBJ2-3|few|TRBV4-1|.
TGCGCCAGCAGCCAAGTGATCACAGATACGCAGTATTTT
CASSQVITDTQYF
>TRBJ2-5|.|TRBV7-6|TRBD2
TGTGCCAGCAGCCCCTCCGGGGGGAAAGTGACCCAGTACTTC
CASSPSGGKVTQYF
>TRBJ2-3|.|TRBV7-8|.
TGTGCCAGCAGCCCGCAACACGGCACAGATACGCAGTATTTT
CASSPQHGTDTQYF
>TRBJ2-7|.|TRBV7-2|.
TGTGCCAGCAGCCCCGGCGGGTGGGCGAAGCAGTACTTC
CASSPGGWAKQYF
>TRBJ1-2|few|TRBV7-4|TRBD1
TGTGCCAGCAGCACAGGACAGGCTAACTATGGCTACACCTTC
CASSTGQANYGYTF
>TRBJ1-6|.|TRBV20-1|.
TGCAGTGCTAGAGAACGGAAGAATTCACCCCTCCACTTT
CSARERKNSPLHF
>TRBJ1-1|few|TRBV6-6|.
TGTGCCAGCAGTTACCGCGGGTATACTGAAGCTTTCTTT
CASSYRGYTEAFF
>TRBJ2-1|few|TRBV19|TRBD1
TGTGCCAGTAGTGCAGACAGGGACAATGAGCAGTTCTTC
CASSADRDNEQFF
>TRBJ1-4|few|TRBV11-2|.
TGTGCCAGCAGCTTGTGGGCAGGACCGGGAAAACTGTTTTTT
CASSLWAGPGKLFF
>TRBJ1-1|.|TRBV4-3|TRBD1
TGCGCCAGCAGCCAAGATACGCCAGGGGGGACGAACACTGAAGCTTTCTTT
CASSQDTPGGTNTEAFF
>TRBJ2-3|few|TRBV7-6|.
TGTGCCAGCAGCTTAGTCCATTCTTCCACAGATACGCAGTATTTT
CASSLVHSSTDTQYF
>TRBJ2-1|.|TRBV20-1|TRBD2
TGCAGTGCTACTAGCGGGGTCTCCTACAATGAGCAGTTCTTC
CSATSGVSYNEQFF
>TRBJ1-1|.|TRBV28|.
TGTGCCAGCAGTTTGCCAGGGTACACTGAAGCTTTCTTT
CASSLPGYTEAFF
>TRBJ2-7|many|TRBV7-2|.
TGTGCCAGCAGCCCGCGTCGGGGCCCCTACGAGCAGTACTTC
CASSPRRGPYEQYF
>TRBJ2-1|many|TRBV7-2|TRBD1
TGTGCCAGCAGCTTCCGGGACAGGGATAACAATGAGCAGTTCTTC
CASSFRDRDNNEQFF
>TRBJ2-4|.|TRBV11-2|.
TGTGCCAGCAGCTTAACCGGGACAACTCTAGCCAAAAACATTCAGTACTTC
CASSLTGTTLAKNIQYF
>TRBJ1-2|.|TRBV29-1|.
TGCAGCGCAGGGACAACTAACTATGGCTACACCTTC
CSAGTTNYGYTF
>TRBJ1-5|few|TRBV7-2|TRBD1
TGTGCCAGCAGCCTACAGGGGGCGCCGGGGATGCCCCAGCATTTT
CASSLQGAPGMPQHF
>TRBJ2-7|.|TRBV28|TRBD2
TGTGCCAGCAGGACTACCGGGACTAGCGGACACGAGCAGTACTTC
CASRTTGTSGHEQYF
>TRBJ2-1|many|TRBV7-6|.
TGTGCCAGCAGCTATCTCGGGGTGAATGAGCAGTTCTTC
CASSYLGVNEQFF
>TRBJ1-1|.|TRBV6-1|.
TGTGCCAGCAGTGAAAGGGGGGCGGACACTGAAGCTTTCTTT
CASSERGADTEAFF
>TRBJ1-1|many|TRBV6-1|.
TGTGCCAGCACCCTTAGTGGTTCTTTGAACACTGAAGCTTTCTTT
CASTLSGSLNTEAFF
>TRBJ2-7|few|TRBV7-2|TRBD2
TGTGCCAGCAGCCGGGGACTAGCGGGAGGGTTCGGTCAGCAGTACTTC
CASSRGLAGGFGQQYF
>TRBJ1-6|.|TRBV20-1|TRBD1
TGCAGTGCTAGAGGTGGGGGACAGCCCACTTCACCCCTCCACTTT
CSARGGGQPTSPLHF
>TRBJ2-5|many|TRBV7-2|TRBD2
TGTGCCAGCAGCCCAAGGACTAGCGGGCGGGAGACCCAGTACTTC
CASSPRTSGRETQYF
>TRBJ1-2|many|TRBV7-2|TRBD1
TGTGCCAGCAGCTTCCGGGACAGGGCGGTCTATGGCTACACCTTC
CASSFRDRAVYGYTF
>TRBJ1-5|.|TRBV19|.
TGTGCCAGTAGCAGAGTAGGGCCCCAGCATTTT
CASSRVGPQHF
>TRBJ2-1|few|TRBV11-2|.
TGTGCCAGCAGCCAAACGGTGGGCGATGAGCAGTTCTTC
CASSQTVGDEQFF
>TRBJ2-2|.|TRBV7-2|TRBD2
TGTGCCAGCAGCACTCCTAGCGGGATTTTCTCCGGGGAGCTGTTTTTT
CASSTPSGIFSGELFF
>TRBJ1-6|.|TRBV12-3/TRBV12-4|.
TGTGCCAGCAGTTTAGCGCTAGGGTCCTATAATTCACCCCTCCACTTT
CASSLALGSYNSPLHF
>TRBJ2-7|.|TRBV6-2/TRBV6-3|.
TGTGCCAGCAGTTACACGGCAGGGGCGATTTATGAGCAGTACTTC
CASSYTAGAIYEQYF
>TRBJ2-2|.|TRBV27|TRBD2
TGTGCCAGCATACAACTAGATCCGGCTAGCGGGGCGGAGCTGTTTTTT
CASIQLDPASGAELFF
>TRBJ1-1|.|TRBV15|.
TGTGCCACCAGCAGATCTCGGGGAGCGGTTGGAGTTGAAGCTTTCTTT
CATSRSRGAVGVEAFF
>TRBJ1-5|many|TRBV7-2|.
TGTGCCAGCAGCCAGGGGACATTTTTGCAGCCCCAGCATTTT
CASSQGTFLQPQHF
>TRBJ2-3|.|TRBV18|TRBD2
TGTGCCAGCTCACCTCTGCTAGCGGGATTCGATACGCAGTATTTT
CASSPLLAGFDTQYF
>TRBJ2-7|few|TRBV6-1|TRBD2
TGTGCCACCGACCGGACGGGACTAGCGTCCGAGCAGTACTTC
CATDRTGLASEQYF
>TRBJ2-5|.|TRBV6-1|.
TGTGCCAGCAGTAAAATTGACTGGGGAGAGACCCAGTACTTC
CASSKIDWGETQYF